This T cell receptor (beta chain) is from a study of early T cells in non-severe SARS-CoV-2 infection. Study information: Sequencing of bulk RNA from unsorted whole blood was done, without chain pairing. Study-level findings and limits: Clonotype matching in VDJdb favored anti-spike CD8 responses and did not capture private and CD4 specificities.

On this clonotype: The antigen is unknown.

Each single cDNA molecule received a unique molecular identifier. TCRdb re-called the 5' RACE reads through MiXCR, storing one row per CDR3 protein. The table records 80,000 to 100,000 distinct CDR3 sequences, roughly an eighth of them present only once. Material for sequencing was whole blood. The receptor was isolated from an adult who was a healthcare worker with PCR-confirmed SARS-CoV-2 infection or an uninfected control (not recorded which).

The CDR3 DNA follows: TGTGCCAGCAGCGCCGGACAGGGTCTTGAAGCTTTCTTT. Amino acids: CASSAGQGLEAFF. The V and J genes are TRBV7-9 and TRBJ1-1; 8 bases align to TRBD1. Looked up from germline, CDR1 is SEHNR and CDR2 is FQNEAQ (reference sequence). This CDR3 contains 13 residues. With V trimmed by 5 bases and J by 7 bases, 6 bases remained unmatched.